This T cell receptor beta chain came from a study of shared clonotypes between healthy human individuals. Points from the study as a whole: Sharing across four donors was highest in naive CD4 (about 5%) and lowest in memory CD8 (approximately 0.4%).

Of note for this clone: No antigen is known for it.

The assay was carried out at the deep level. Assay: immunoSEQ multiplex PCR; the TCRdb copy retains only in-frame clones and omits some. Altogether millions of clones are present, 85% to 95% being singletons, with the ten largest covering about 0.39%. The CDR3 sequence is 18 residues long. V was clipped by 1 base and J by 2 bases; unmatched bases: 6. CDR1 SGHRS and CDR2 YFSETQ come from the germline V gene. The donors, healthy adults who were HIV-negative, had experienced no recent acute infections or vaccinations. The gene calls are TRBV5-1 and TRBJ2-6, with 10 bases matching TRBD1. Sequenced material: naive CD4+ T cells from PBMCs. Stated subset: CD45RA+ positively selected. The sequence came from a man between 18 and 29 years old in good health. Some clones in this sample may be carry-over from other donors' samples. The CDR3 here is CASSLFRQGAPGANVLTF. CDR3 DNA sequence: TGCGCCAGCAGCTTGTTCCGACAGGGGGCTCCTGGGGCCAACGTCCTGACTTTC.